What follows are 24 T cell receptor beta chains derived from one specimen sequenced in a study of cytomegalovirus exposure and HLA in healthy donors. Researchers ran the PCR with 60 Vbeta and 13 Jbeta primers. Data came from immunoSEQ multiplex PCR; TCRdb stores just in-frame clones and leaves some out. The table lists roughly 20,000 clones, around 80% of them singletons. Sequenced input: PBMCs. The receptors were sampled from a human donor in good health.

This clone was observed once. The chain links TRBV6-1 to TRBJ2-7; 7 nucleotides align to TRBD1. This CDR3 is built from 13 residues. Germline V CDR1 and CDR2: MNHNS, SASEGT. The J segment lost 3 bases and the V segment lost 3 bases, leaving 2 bases of the junction unmatched. CDR3 loop: CASSDRDSYEQYF. The CDR3 DNA sequence: TGTGCCAGCAGTGACCGGGACAGCTACGAGCAGTACTTC.

This chain uses TRBV30 with TRBJ2-7; 9 bases fit TRBD2. This CDR3 has 14 amino acids. Germline V gene lookup returns CDR1 GTSNPN and CDR2 SVGIG (reference sequence). V shed 3 bases, J shed 3 bases, and the junction held 6 bases outside the gene matches. This CDR3 reads CAWREAGGIYEQYF. CDR3 sequence (DNA): TGTGCCTGGAGAGAAGCGGGGGGTATCTACGAGCAGTACTTC.

This clone has just one count. The chain carries TRBV29-1 and TRBJ1-1; D gene ambiguous. In germline, CDR1 is SQVTM, CDR2 ANQGSEA. This CDR3 is built from 13 residues. Trimming took 6 bases from V and 1 from J, leaving 12 bases between them. The CDR3 sequence is CSVVQRANTEAFF. The CDR3 nucleotides are TGCAGCGTGGTACAGAGGGCGAACACTGAAGCTTTCTTT.

The chain couples TRBV4-1 to TRBJ2-5; 9 bases agree with TRBD1. CDR1 is MGHRA and CDR2 is YSYEKL in the germline V gene. This CDR3 region has 16 residues. V was clipped by 3 bases and J by 5 bases; unmatched bases: 10. CDR3 DNA sequence: TGCGCCAGCAGCCAGGGTCACAGGGGGCGCGACGAGACCCAGTACTTC. Translation: CASSQGHRGRDETQYF.

Remarks on this clone: At the DNA level, this CDR3 is encoded by other sequences in the same sample as well. The CDR3 sequence: CASRLNQVLRGNGYTF. As DNA, the CDR3 is TGCGCCAGCAGATTGAACCAGGTTCTTAGGGGGAATGGCTACACCTTC. The genes are TRBV5-1 and TRBJ1-2, with D perhaps matching TRBD1 (6 bases). The CDR3 contains 16 residues. Germline-derived CDR1 and CDR2 are SGHRS and YFSETQ. The V end lost 5 bases, the J end lost 6 bases, and 23 bases lay between the germline ends.

V usage is TRBV7-9 and J usage is TRBJ1-1; TRBD1 is a possible D gene (6 bases). Trimming stripped 5 bases from V and 6 bases from J, with 16 bases between. CDR1 is SEHNR, CDR2 FQNEAQ, per germline (reference sequence). The CDR3 totals 14 residues. The CDR3 reads CASSERQGPAEAFF. CDR3 sequence (DNA): TGTGCCAGCAGCGAGCGTCAGGGGCCCGCTGAAGCTTTCTTT.

J is TRBJ2-5 and V is TRBV18; D is possibly TRBD2 (6 bases). The V end lost 6 bases, the J end lost 0 bases, and 14 bases lay between the germline ends. CDR3 length: 15 amino acids. Germline assignment: CDR1 KGHSH and CDR2 LQKENI. The CDR3 DNA reads TGTGCCAGCTCCTCGCGCGGGGCAGACCAAGAGACCCAGTACTTC. The encoded protein is CASSSRGADQETQYF.

The V gene is TRBV6-5, the J gene TRBJ2-5; D is ambiguous. The CDR3 is 11 residues long. V lost 6 bases and J 9 bases, leaving 11 bases between the germline ends. CDR1 MNHEY and CDR2 SVGAGI come from the germline V gene. The CDR3 DNA follows: TGTGCCAGCAGCGACCGGGTGTCCCAGTACTTC. This codes for CASSDRVSQYF.

The rearrangement uses TRBV6-6 and TRBJ2-6, with a weak D call TRBD1 (6 bases). This CDR3 has 15 residues. The germline V gene encodes CDR1 MNHNY and CDR2 SVGAGI (reference sequence). Trimming removed 0 bases from V and 3 bases from J, with 6 bases in between. CDR3 in DNA: TGTGCCAGCAGTTACTCGACAGGTGGGGCCAACGTCCTGACTTTC. Translation: CASSYSTGGANVLTF.

V is TRBV29-1 and J is TRBJ2-5; possibly TRBD2 for D (6 bases). The V gene's germline CDR1 is SQVTM and CDR2 ANQGSEA. The V end lost 4 bases, the J end lost 5 bases, and 17 bases lay between the germline ends. The CDR3 length is 14 residues. The CDR3 sequence: CSVARGSGGETQYF. The CDR3 nucleotides read TGCAGCGTTGCTCGTGGTAGCGGTGGGGAGACCCAGTACTTC.

The gene calls are TRBV6-1 and TRBJ1-2; D might be TRBD1 (6 bases). Trimming took off 7 bases at V and 8 bases at J, with 17 bases between the two ends. The germline gives CDR1 MNHNS, CDR2 SASEGT. The CDR3 is 13 residues long. The CDR3 coding sequence is TGTGCCAGCACGAAAGGGGGAACGGGAGGCTACACCTTC. Translated: CASTKGGTGGYTF.

The gene calls are TRBV6-6 and TRBJ1-2; the match to TRBD1 covers 11 bases. Germline trimming cut 0 bases from V and 7 bases from J; bases unmatched to any gene: 7. The CDR3 contains 16 residues. The germline V gene encodes CDR1 MNHNY and CDR2 SVGAGI (reference sequence). The CDR3 loop reads CASSYSPTDRGPGYTF. CDR3 DNA: TGTGCCAGCAGTTACTCGCCTACGGACAGGGGGCCTGGCTACACCTTC.

The chain carries TRBV9 and TRBJ2-1; 10 positions match TRBD2. CDR1 and CDR2 from the germline V gene are SGDLS and YYNGEE. V shed 4 bases and J 0 bases; nucleotides not matched to a gene: 10. The CDR3 runs to 18 residues. CDR3 residues: CASSHGTSVMSSYNEQFF. The CDR3 DNA reads TGTGCCAGCAGCCACGGGACTAGCGTCATGAGCTCCTACAATGAGCAGTTCTTC.

The CDR3 bases are TGTGCCAGCAGAACAGGGGTTGGAGGGCAGTACTTC. It encodes CASRTGVGGQYF. V usage is TRBV6-5 and J usage is TRBJ2-5, with D tentatively TRBD1 (7 bases). The CDR3 spans 12 residues. The germline CDR1 and CDR2 sequences are MNHEY and SVGAGI. V dropped 6 bases and J dropped 11 bases, with 16 bases sitting between them.

The V call is TRBV4-1, the J call TRBJ2-7; 9 positions match TRBD1. Looked up from germline, CDR1 is MGHRA and CDR2 is YSYEKL. The CDR3 spans 16 residues. Trimming cost V 0 bases and J 1 base; bases outside gene matches: 4. Here the CDR3 reads CASSQEPGQGSYEQYF. CDR3 bases: TGCGCCAGCAGCCAAGAACCGGGACAGGGTTCCTACGAGCAGTACTTC.

V is TRBV10-1 and J is TRBJ2-7; TRBD1 matches 10 bases. The CDR3 loop spans 15 amino acids. After removal of 5 bases from V and 5 bases from J, the junction contained 9 bases not matched to a gene. CDR1 is WNHNN and CDR2 is SYGVQD in the germline V gene (reference sequence). Here the CDR3 reads CASSPTGTGEHEQYF. The CDR3 DNA reads TGCGCCAGCAGTCCTACCGGGACAGGGGAGCACGAGCAGTACTTC.

This chain joins TRBV5-6 and TRBJ1-2, with a weak D call TRBD1 (5 bases). The CDR3 covers 15 residues. Per germline, CDR1 SGHDT and CDR2 YYEEEE. Trimming left V 0 bases short and J 2 bases short, with 11 bases between. The CDR3 region has the DNA TGTGCCAGCAGCTTGGCCTCCAAGGGGAACTATGGCTACACCTTC. Encoded protein: CASSLASKGNYGYTF.

The chain is built from TRBV4-3 and TRBJ2-5; 9 bases align to TRBD2. The J call may be in error: the DNA end matches TRBJ2-7 better. Germline-derived CDR1 and CDR2 are LGHNA and YSLEER. The CDR3 covers 14 residues. In nucleotides, the CDR3 is TGCGCCAGCAGCCAAGAAGCGGGGGGAGTCGAGCAGTACTTC. Amino acid sequence: CASSQEAGGVEQYF.

The V gene is TRBV10-3, the J gene TRBJ2-7, with D possibly matching TRBD2 (5 bases). The V end was cut by 4 bases, the J end by 3 bases, with 10 bases between. From germline, CDR1 is ENHRY and CDR2 SYGVKD. The CDR3 runs to 13 residues. The chain's CDR3 is CAISGDGVYEQYF. In nucleotides, the CDR3 is TGTGCCATCAGTGGAGACGGGGTCTACGAGCAGTACTTC.

The V gene is TRBV19, the J gene TRBJ1-5, with D possibly TRBD1 on 5 matching bases. There are 18 residues in the CDR3. Trimming pared 5 bases from V and 2 bases from J, leaving 22 bases between. CDR1 is LNHDA and CDR2 is SQIVND in the germline V gene (reference sequence). This chain's CDR3 is CASSYRPIQGLGNQPQHF. The CDR3 DNA reads as TGTGCCAGTAGTTATAGGCCAATTCAGGGATTAGGCAATCAGCCCCAGCATTTT.

The chain is built from TRBV27 and TRBJ2-7, with TRBD2 matching 13 bases. Germline V CDR1 and CDR2: MNHEY, SMNVEV (reference sequence). The CDR3 is 15 residues long. Losses at the gene ends were 6 bases for V and 0 bases for J; bases not matched to a gene: 2. CDR3 sequence: CASRGLAGSSYEQYF. The CDR3 coding sequence is TGTGCCAGCAGGGGACTAGCGGGGAGCTCCTACGAGCAGTACTTC.

J is TRBJ2-3 and V is TRBV27, with a possible D match to TRBD2 (5 bases). V gave up 2 bases and J gave up 2 bases, with 17 bases separating them. CDR1 is MNHEY, CDR2 SMNVEV, per germline (reference sequence). This CDR3 has 17 residues. The CDR3 region has the DNA TGTGCCAGCAGTTTAGGACCTCCGGCGGGTCACACAGATACGCAGTATTTT. It codes for CASSLGPPAGHTDTQYF.

The genes are TRBV6-4 and TRBJ2-1; 15 bases map to TRBD2. Germline V gene data show CDR1 as MRHNA and CDR2 as SNTAGT. The CDR3 length is 19 residues. With V trimmed by 0 bases and J by 6 bases, 9 bases remained unmatched. CDR3 residues: CASSDSIGTSGGPPNEQFF. The CDR3 DNA reads as TGTGCCAGCAGTGACTCGATAGGGACTAGCGGGGGGCCCCCCAATGAGCAGTTCTTC.

This clone occurred a few times. The chain is built from TRBV5-6 and TRBJ2-2; D is unresolved. V was shortened by 5 bases and J by 6 bases, with 11 bases between the two germline ends. Germline V gene data show CDR1 as SGHDT and CDR2 as YYEEEE. The CDR3 has 13 amino acids. CDR3 nucleotides: TGTGCCAGCAGGTACCTCACAGCCGGGGAGCTGTTTTTT. It encodes CASRYLTAGELFF.